The T cell receptor (beta chain) described here comes from a study of long-term antiretroviral therapy in people with HIV. Running of the v3.0 immunoSEQ assay took place at survey level. 40,000-50,000 T-cell genomes per sample were the sequencing target. TCRdb's copy holds only in-frame clones and misses some; the assay was immunoSEQ multiplex PCR. This table has 24,000 or so clones, around 80% appearing once. Note on this clone: Its antigen is as yet unknown.

Whole-study findings and limits: The study found that diversity rose after ART but stayed below transplant donor controls. The study found narrower CDR3 length ranges in HIV repertoires than in controls. Information on adherence, resistance and therapy changes was unavailable.

Material: unsorted PBMCs, obtained 0.5 years after starting antiretroviral therapy. This clonotype was obtained from a woman aged 40 to 49 with HIV.

CDR3 loop: CASSGSSGAYNEQFF. The CDR3 DNA follows: TGTGCCAGCAGCGGATCTAGCGGGGCTTACAATGAGCAGTTCTTC. V and J are TRBV7-2 and TRBJ2-1, with 9 bases identical to TRBD2. Germline V lookup: CDR1 SGHTA, CDR2 FQGNSA. The ends lost 5 bases at V and 4 bases at J; junction bases unmatched: 6. CDR3 length equals 15 residues.